These 25 T cell receptor beta chains came from one sample sequenced in a study of blood T cells in healthy people across ages. Sample-barcoded 5' priming and a J-beta primer mix drove a second PCR of roughly 6 to 12 cycles. MiXCR was run by TCRdb on the 5' RACE reads, yielding one entry per CDR3 protein. Altogether about 1.8 million distinct CDR3 sequences are present, 49% being singletons, with the ten largest covering less than 2.5%. The sequenced material came from blood. These receptors all come from a woman aged 40 to 49 in good health.

A remark on this clonotype: A much bigger clone sits one base away, suggesting this may be a read error. The chain couples TRBV5-1 to TRBJ2-5; D unresolved. The CDR3 has 13 residues. The germline V gene has CDR1 SGHRS and CDR2 YFSETQ. The germline V and J ends were trimmed by 3 bases and 2 bases, with 8 bases remaining between them. Here the CDR3 DNA reads TGCGCCAGCAGCTGGGTGGTACAAGAGACCCAGTACTTC. Its protein is CASSWVVQETQYF.

This clonotype has more than one count but fewer than ten. The chain is built from TRBV7-9 and TRBJ2-7; no reliable D call. This CDR3 has 12 residues. Between the trimmed V and J ends, which lost 4 bases and 3 bases, there was a span of 7 bases. Germline lookup yields CDR1 SEHNR and CDR2 FQNEAQ (reference sequence). This chain's CDR3 is CASSSLDYEQYF. In nucleotides, the CDR3 is TGTGCCAGCAGCTCATTAGACTACGAGCAGTACTTC.

V gene TRBV12-3 or TRBV12-4 combines with J gene TRBJ1-2; a weak D match, TRBD1 (6 bases). V was clipped by 7 bases and J by 3 bases, with 18 bases between them. The CDR3 extends over 15 amino acids. The CDR3 coding sequence is TGTGCCAGCACCTTAGGGGGGGGGCTGGACTATGGCTACACCTTC. Its translation: CASTLGGGLDYGYTF.

V is TRBV2 and J is TRBJ2-3; maybe TRBD2 (5 bases). V gave up 2 bases and J gave up 5 bases, with 8 bases separating them. CDR1 SNHLY and CDR2 FYNNEI come from the germline V gene. The CDR3 runs to 13 residues. The CDR3 reads CASSEIGGDTQYF. CDR3 DNA: TGTGCCAGCAGTGAAATAGGAGGAGATACGCAGTATTTT. Filled out from reference TRBV2 and TRBJ2-3, the complete variable domain reads EPEVTQTPSHQVTQMGQEVILRCVPISNHLYFYWYRQILGQKVEFLVSFYNNEISEKSEIFDDQFSVERPDGSNFTLKIRSTKLEDSAMYFCASSEIGGDTQYFGPGTRLTVL.

This clonotype was seen a handful of times. The junction does not match germline at one end; this may be a read error. Written as DNA, the CDR3 is TGCGCCAGCAGCCTGACCGGGACAGGCTATGGCTACACCTTC. This translates into CASSLTGTGYGYTF. This rearrangement joins TRBV7-3 to TRBJ1-2; 8 bases are a match to TRBD1. Germline-derived CDR1 and CDR2 are SGHTA and FQGTGA. There are 14 residues in the CDR3. The full variable domain, rest sourced from reference TRBV7-3 and TRBJ1-2, is GAGVSQTPSNKVTEKGKYVELRCDPISGHTALYWYRQSLGQGPEFLIYFQGTGAADDSGLPNDRFFAVRPEGSVSTLKIQRTERGDSAVYLCASSLTGTGYGYTFGSGTRLTVV.

The genes are TRBV12-3 or TRBV12-4 and TRBJ1-1; 8 nucleotides agree with TRBD1. The CDR3 sequence is 15 residues long. The junction had 7 bases not matched to a gene; V was cut back by 7 bases and J by 0 bases. CDR3 residues: CASNPGTGMNTEAFF. CDR3 nucleotide sequence: TGTGCCAGCAACCCCGGGACAGGCATGAACACTGAAGCTTTCTTT.

This clonotype has more than one count but fewer than ten. The gene calls are TRBV20-1 and TRBJ2-7; maybe TRBD1 (6 bases). The CDR3 has 15 residues. With 6 bases removed from V and 3 bases from J, the gap between germline ends came to 21 bases. CDR1 is DFQATT, CDR2 SNEGSKA, per germline (reference sequence). In DNA form, the CDR3 reads TGCAGTGCCACCCTATTATCCAGGGGCGTCTACGAGCAGTACTTC. Translated, it gives CSATLLSRGVYEQYF.

This chain connects TRBV10-3 to TRBJ2-1; D perhaps matches TRBD1 (5 bases). The CDR3 sequence is 14 residues long. V shed 4 bases and J shed 8 bases, with 15 bases lying between them. Germline V gives CDR1 ENHRY, CDR2 SYGVKD. CDR3 DNA: TGTGCCATCAGTGTAGGGGCAGGGCAAGATGAGCAGTTCTTC. This sequence encodes CAISVGAGQDEQFF.

In this sample, this clonotype turned up a few times. The chain is built from TRBV4-3 and TRBJ2-3; D unresolved. Germline assignment: CDR1 LGHNA and CDR2 YSLEER. Trimming pared 0 bases from V and 4 bases from J, leaving 11 bases between. The CDR3 is 15 residues long. The CDR3 reads CASSQEMRLSDTQYF. The CDR3 nucleotides read TGCGCCAGCAGCCAAGAGATGAGGTTGTCAGATACGCAGTATTTT.

CDR3 in amino acids: CAVADTQYF. The CDR3 nucleotides read TGTGCTGTTGCAGATACGCAGTATTTT. The chain couples TRBV28 to TRBJ2-3, with unresolved D. The CDR3 extends over 9 amino acids. Germline V gene data show CDR1 as MDHEN and CDR2 as SYDVKM.

The chain uses TRBV5-1 and TRBJ2-3; 12 positions match TRBD1. The germline CDR1 and CDR2 sequences are SGHRS and YFSETQ. Losses at the gene ends were 3 bases for V and 7 bases for J; bases not matched to a gene: 6. This CDR3 contains 15 residues. The CDR3: CASSWGQGASNTQYF. As DNA, the CDR3 is TGCGCCAGCAGCTGGGGACAGGGGGCTAGTAATACGCAGTATTTT.

The rearrangement links TRBV6-5 to TRBJ1-4, with 8 bases aligning to TRBD1. In germline, CDR1 is MNHEY, CDR2 SVGAGI. The CDR3 runs 16 residues. V was clipped by 7 bases and J by 3 bases; unmatched bases: 10. The CDR3 sequence: CASTIDRGTANEKLFF. CDR3 DNA: TGTGCCAGCACCATAGACAGGGGAACTGCTAATGAAAAACTGTTTTTT.

This clonotype was counted between two and nine times. CDR3 nucleotides: TGTGCCAGCAGTGAAACCCGCACAGATACGCAGTATTTT. Its protein is CASSETRTDTQYF. This rearrangement joins TRBV25-1 to TRBJ2-3, with D unclear. V was shortened by 2 bases and J by 1 base, with 4 bases between the two germline ends. CDR1 and CDR2 (germline): MGHDK, SYGVNS. The CDR3 is 13 residues long. Filled out from reference TRBV25-1 and TRBJ2-3, the complete variable domain reads EADIYQTPRYLVIGTGKKITLECSQTMGHDKMYWYQQDPGMELHLIHYSYGVNSTEKGDLSSESTVSRIRTEHFPLTLESARPSHTSQYLCASSETRTDTQYFGPGTRLTVL.

The chain recombines TRBV4-3 with TRBJ2-7, with 9 bases fitting TRBD2. V trimming: 3 bases; J trimming: 7 bases; junction bases outside the gene matches: 13. The CDR3 runs 16 residues. Germline assignment: CDR1 LGHNA and CDR2 YSLEER. Here the CDR3 reads CASSQGPAGGWDEQYF. CDR3 DNA sequence: TGCGCCAGCAGCCAGGGACCAGCGGGGGGCTGGGATGAGCAGTACTTC.

This chain connects TRBV9 to TRBJ1-1; 9 bases map to TRBD1. Germline CDR1 SGDLS, CDR2 YYNGEE. CDR3 length: 15 amino acids. The ends lost 4 bases at V and 5 bases at J; junction bases unmatched: 9. In DNA form, the CDR3 reads TGTGCCAGCAGCCCCCGTGGACAGGGGTTAACTGAAGCTTTCTTT. Protein product: CASSPRGQGLTEAFF.

This CDR3 reads CSARDFAAGAYNEQFF. The CDR3 DNA follows: TGCAGTGCTAGAGATTTCGCTGCGGGGGCCTACAATGAGCAGTTCTTC. The chain couples TRBV20-1 to TRBJ2-1, with 7 bases matching TRBD2. The CDR3 spans 16 residues. Germline trimming cut 0 bases from V and 2 bases from J; bases unmatched to any gene: 7. Germline V gene data show CDR1 as DFQATT and CDR2 as SNEGSKA (reference sequence).

The chain has TRBV6-2 or TRBV6-3 and TRBJ1-2; D remains unclear. Germline V gene data show CDR1 as MNHEY and CDR2 as SVGEGT. Trimming shortened V by 0 bases and J by 7 bases, and 12 bases separated the two germline ends. This CDR3 has 14 amino acids. This CDR3 reads CASSYSTAEAGYTF. The CDR3 DNA follows: TGTGCCAGCAGTTACTCGACTGCGGAGGCTGGCTACACCTTC.

The chain uses TRBV20-1 and TRBJ2-1, with TRBD2 identical over 8 bases. The length of the CDR3 is 15 residues. Per the germline V gene, CDR1 is DFQATT and CDR2 is SNEGSKA (reference sequence). With 3 bases clipped from V and 7 bases from J, the junction kept 11 bases outside the gene matches. The CDR3 sequence is CSARISGLVWNEQFF. The CDR3 nucleotides are TGCAGTGCTAGGATATCGGGACTAGTCTGGAATGAGCAGTTCTTC.

This clonotype was seen a few times. J is TRBJ1-2 and V is TRBV2; 10 nucleotides line up with TRBD1. V was pared by 9 bases and J by 7 bases, with 8 bases of the junction left unmatched. This CDR3 region has 13 residues. Germline-derived CDR1 and CDR2 are SNHLY and FYNNEI. CDR3 in DNA: TGTGCCAGGACCGGGACAGGGGCTCGTGGCTACACCTTC. Encoded protein: CARTGTGARGYTF.

Comments on this clonotype: The junction shows a germline mismatch at one end, possibly a read error. V and J are TRBV28 and TRBJ1-2; D gene uncertain. Looked up from germline, CDR1 is MDHEN and CDR2 is SYDVKM. The CDR3 sequence is 12 residues long. The CDR3 is CASSRAAYDYTF. The CDR3 DNA reads as TGTGCCAGCAGTCGGGCAGCCTATGACTACACCTTC.

The chain is built from TRBV5-6 and TRBJ2-4; no definite D call. The J call is doubtful: the DNA matches TRBJ2-7 better. The CDR3 is 14 amino acids. Germline-derived CDR1 and CDR2 are SGHDT and YYEEEE. The CDR3 DNA sequence: TGTGCCAGCAGCTCCTATACGCTTTCTCACGAGCAGTACTTC. Translated: CASSSYTLSHEQYF.

This clonotype was seen a handful of times. This chain links TRBV15 with TRBJ2-1, with TRBD2 as a possible D gene (7 bases). CDR1 is LNHNV, CDR2 YYDKDF, per germline (reference sequence). V was pared by 5 bases and J by 10 bases, with 15 bases between. This CDR3 region has 13 residues. CDR3 bases: TGTGCCACCAGCGGCGGGGGCCTTGGAGAGCAGTTCTTC. Residues: CATSGGGLGEQFF.

A single count supports this clonotype. The CDR3 region has the DNA TGCGCCAGCAGAAGCTCCGCAGGACTAGCGGGGTCGGAGACCCAGTACTTC. Protein sequence: CASRSSAGLAGSETQYF. V usage is TRBV10-2 and J usage is TRBJ2-7, with 12 bases identical to TRBD2. The end of the DNA aligns better with TRBJ2-5, so the J call may be wrong. CDR3 size: 17 residues. Germline V gene lookup returns CDR1 WSHSY and CDR2 SAAADI.

The V and J genes are TRBV7-2 and TRBJ2-6; perhaps TRBD1 as D (5 bases). The V end lost 6 bases, the J end lost 0 bases, and 21 bases lay between the germline ends. The CDR3 spans 19 residues. Per the germline V gene, CDR1 is SGHTA and CDR2 is FQGNSA. The CDR3 region has the DNA TGTGCCAGCAGATACCGCCCCCTCCAGGGCTTCTCTGGGGCCAACGTCCTGACTTTC. Protein sequence: CASRYRPLQGFSGANVLTF.

This clonotype was seen more than once but under ten times. J is TRBJ2-5 and V is TRBV20-1; 11 bases line up with TRBD2. CDR3 length: 16 amino acids. The germline gives CDR1 DFQATT, CDR2 SNEGSKA (reference sequence). V lost 6 bases and J lost 1; bases outside the gene matches: 10. The CDR3 DNA is TGCAGTGCGGGGGTCACTAGCGGGGGCATCCAAGAGACCCAGTACTTC. Protein: CSAGVTSGGIQETQYF.